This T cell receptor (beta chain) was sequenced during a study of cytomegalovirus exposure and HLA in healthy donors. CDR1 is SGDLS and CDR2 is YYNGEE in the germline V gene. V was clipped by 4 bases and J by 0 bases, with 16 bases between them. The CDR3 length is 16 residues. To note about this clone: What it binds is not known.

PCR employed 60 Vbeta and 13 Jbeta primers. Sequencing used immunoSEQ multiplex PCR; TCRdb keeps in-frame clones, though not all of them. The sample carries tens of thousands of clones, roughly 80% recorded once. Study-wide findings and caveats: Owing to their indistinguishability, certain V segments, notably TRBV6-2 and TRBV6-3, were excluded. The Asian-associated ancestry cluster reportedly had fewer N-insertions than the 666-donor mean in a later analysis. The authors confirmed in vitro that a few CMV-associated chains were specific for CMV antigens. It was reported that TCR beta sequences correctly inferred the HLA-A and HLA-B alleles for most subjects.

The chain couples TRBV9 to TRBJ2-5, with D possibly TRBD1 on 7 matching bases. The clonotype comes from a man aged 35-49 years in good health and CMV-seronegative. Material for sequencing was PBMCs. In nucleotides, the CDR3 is TGTGCCAGCAGCCCCCGGGGGACAGCGAACCAAGAGACCCAGTACTTC. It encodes CASSPRGTANQETQYF.